This T cell receptor (beta chain) is drawn from a study of blood T cell repertoires in COVID-19. Germline V lookup: CDR1 SQVTM, CDR2 ANQGSEA. V was pared by 4 bases and J by 4 bases, with 6 bases of the junction left unmatched. The CDR3 has 15 residues. Repertoires were generated with immunoSEQ multiplex PCR, while TCRdb's copy carries only in-frame clones and drops some. The sample comprises about 230,000 clones, approximately 90% of which are singletons, and roughly 2.3% rests with the top ten. Sequenced sample: PBMCs or T cells enriched from blood (not recorded which). The chain combines TRBV29-1 with TRBJ2-3; 12 bases match TRBD2. This clonotype originated in a woman aged 40 to 50 with acute COVID-19. CDR3 DNA sequence: TGCAGCGTTGTTCCTAGCGGGGGGGCTGCAGATACGCAGTATTTT. It codes for CSVVPSGGAADTQYF.